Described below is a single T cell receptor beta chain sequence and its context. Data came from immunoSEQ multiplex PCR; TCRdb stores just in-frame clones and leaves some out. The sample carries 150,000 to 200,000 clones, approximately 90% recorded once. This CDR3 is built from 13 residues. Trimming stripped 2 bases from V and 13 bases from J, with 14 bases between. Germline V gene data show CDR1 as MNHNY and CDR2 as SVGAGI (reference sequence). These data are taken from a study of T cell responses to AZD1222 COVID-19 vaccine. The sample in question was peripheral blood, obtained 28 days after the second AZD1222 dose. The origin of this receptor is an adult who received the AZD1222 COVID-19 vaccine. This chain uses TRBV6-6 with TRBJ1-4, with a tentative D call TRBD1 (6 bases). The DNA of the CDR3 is TGTGCCAGCAGTTACGGGGGTCCCAGGGGACTGTTTTTT. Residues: CASSYGGPRGLFF.